This entry concerns a single T cell receptor (beta chain). The target antigen is unknown. This specimen includes other DNA sequences encoding the same CDR3. The entry originates in a study of shared clonotypes between healthy human individuals. Findings and caveats of the study: Estimated richness values were generally larger in naive subsets than in memory subsets. When naive CD4 clonotypes were compared across several donors, around 5% were shared. Generation of non-shared clonotypes was less probable than generation of clonotypes shared by all four donors. An effect of sequencing depth on clonotype sharing among donors was expected.

CD45RO-negative, CCR7-selected cells formed the naive CD8 fraction, which excluded terminally differentiated effector memory CD45RA+ cells. Sequencing was performed with immunoSEQ multiplex PCR; in TCRdb, only in-frame clones are kept and a portion is missing. This sample has about 580,000 clones; about 98% occur once, and the top ten carry 0.3%. Sequencing was carried out using naive CD8+ T cells sorted from blood. This TCR was sampled from a man aged 25 to 40 in good health.

CDR3 loop: CASSLLGGNQPQHF. The CDR3 DNA reads as TGTGCCAGCAGTTTACTGGGGGGCAATCAGCCCCAGCATTTT. The chain couples TRBV27 to TRBJ1-5; tentatively, D is TRBD1 (5 bases). V was cut by 2 bases and J by 2 bases, with 7 bases left in between. Germline assignment: CDR1 MNHEY and CDR2 SMNVEV (reference sequence). This CDR3 is built from 14 residues.